Detailed here is one TCR beta chain. These data originate in a study of blood T cell repertoires in COVID-19. The germline CDR1 and CDR2 sequences are PRHDT and FYEKMQ (reference sequence). The ends lost 2 bases at V and 2 bases at J; junction bases unmatched: 5. The CDR3 spans 18 residues. Authors' data handling: Reference gene primers were amplified, and this amplification served to estimate nucleated cell counts. Some clones are missing from TCRdb's copy, which holds only in-frame ones; the method was immunoSEQ multiplex PCR. V and J calls and clone size are those listed in that table; D and trimming were worked out from the DNA. The sample records about 62,000 clones, around four fifths being singletons.

This rearrangement joins TRBV13 to TRBJ2-3; 15 bases are shared with TRBD2. This clonotype was obtained from a woman aged 45-65 years with active or convalescent COVID-19. The sequenced sample consisted of peripheral blood. CDR3 protein: CASSLWTSGRAYTDTQYF. CDR3 nucleotide sequence: TGTGCCAGCAGCTTATGGACTAGCGGGAGGGCCTACACAGATACGCAGTATTTT.